This TCR beta chain was identified during a study of T-cell reconstitution after alpha-beta-depleted transplantation in children. This clonotype came up a few times. What it recognizes is unknown. The V and J ends lost 2 bases and 8 bases respectively, with 12 bases between them. This CDR3 comprises 14 residues. Looked up from germline, CDR1 is MNHEY and CDR2 is SVGAGI. Study-level points and caveats: Surviving recipient T cells and thymic progenitors underlay high day-60 TCRbeta diversity in some patients.

Using unique molecular identifiers, the investigators prepared the TCRbeta library. TCRdb analysed the PCR reads with MiXCR anew, one entry per CDR3 protein. The table lists around 800,000 distinct CDR3 sequences, less than 20% of them singletons. The sequence came from a male patient younger than 18 who had a stem cell transplant for acute lymphoblastic leukemia, so the T cells may come from the graft donor. The chain is built from TRBV6-5 and TRBJ1-4; a possible D gene is TRBD1 (5 bases). The sample in question was PBMCs, mostly from graft donor cells, obtained 360 days after TCRalphabeta/CD19-depleted stem cell transplant. The CDR3 sequence: CASSYGAGREKLFF. The CDR3 coding sequence is TGTGCCAGCAGTTACGGCGCAGGGAGAGAAAAACTGTTTTTT.